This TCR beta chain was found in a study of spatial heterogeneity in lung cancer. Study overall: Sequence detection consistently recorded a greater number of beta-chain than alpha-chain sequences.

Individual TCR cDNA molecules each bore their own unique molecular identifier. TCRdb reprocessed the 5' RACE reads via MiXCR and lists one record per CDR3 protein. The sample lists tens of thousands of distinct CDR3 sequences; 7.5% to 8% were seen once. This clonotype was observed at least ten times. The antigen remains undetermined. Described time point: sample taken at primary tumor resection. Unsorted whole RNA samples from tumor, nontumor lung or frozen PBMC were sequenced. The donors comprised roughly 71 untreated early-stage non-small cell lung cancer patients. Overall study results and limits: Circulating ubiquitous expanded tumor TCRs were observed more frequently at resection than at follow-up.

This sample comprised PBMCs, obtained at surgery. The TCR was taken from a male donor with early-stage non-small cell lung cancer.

CDR3 loop: CASSLLPQGASTDTQYF. CDR3 sequence (DNA): TGTGCCAGCAGTTTACTCCCACAGGGGGCTAGCACAGATACGCAGTATTTT. The gene calls are TRBV28 and TRBJ2-3; 9 nucleotides match TRBD1. Germline V gene lookup returns CDR1 MDHEN and CDR2 SYDVKM. This CDR3 has 17 amino acids. Trimming took 2 bases from V and 0 from J; bases not matched to a gene: 6.